A selection of T cell receptor beta chains follows, all from one sample in a study of cytomegalovirus exposure and HLA in healthy donors. Sequenced by immunoSEQ multiplex PCR; TCRdb stores in-frame clones only, minus some. The table for this sample gives around 100,000 clones. The sequenced material came from PBMCs. These receptors all come from a man aged 45-65 years in good health and CMV-seronegative. Both conserved end residues are part of each CDR3. The D gene is left open where the match is weak.

len	d_gene	v_gene	j_gene	CDR3aa	CDR3nt
16	TRBD2	TRBV7-6	TRBJ2-1	CASSLVASGRAYEQFF	TGTGCCAGCAGCTTAGTGGCTAGCGGGAGGGCCTATGAGCAGTTCTTC
14	TRBD2	TRBV30	TRBJ2-1	CATTSESSYNEQFF	TGTGCCACGACTAGCGAGAGCTCCTACAATGAGCAGTTCTTC
12	.	TRBV2	TRBJ1-5	CASSRQDQPQHF	TGTGCCAGCAGTAGACAGGATCAGCCCCAGCATTTT
16	.	TRBV6-5	TRBJ2-5	CASSYSEDRPQETQYF	TGTGCCAGCAGTTACTCGGAAGACAGGCCCCAAGAGACCCAGTACTTC
15	.	TRBV7-2	TRBJ2-7	CASSRPPGGYNEQYF	TGTGCCAGCAGCCGCCCCCCCGGAGGGTACAACGAGCAGTACTTC
14	.	TRBV30	TRBJ2-1	CASLDGGSYNEQFF	TGTGCCTCCCTCGACGGAGGGTCCTACAATGAGCAGTTCTTC
14	.	TRBV19	TRBJ2-3	CASSPGLQPDTQYF	TGTGCCAGTAGTCCAGGGTTACAGCCGGATACGCAGTATTTT
15	.	TRBV5-1	TRBJ2-2	CASSQTASNPGELFF	TGCGCCAGCAGCCAGACTGCATCGAATCCCGGGGAGCTGTTTTTT
14	.	TRBV19	TRBJ2-2	CASMHKWNTGELFF	TGTGCCAGTATGCACAAGTGGAACACCGGGGAGCTGTTTTTT
13	.	TRBV6-6	TRBJ1-1	CASSYSFTAEAFF	TGTGCCAGCAGTTACTCTTTCACGGCTGAAGCTTTCTTT
13	.	TRBV6-5	TRBJ2-1	CASSWLIGNEQFF	TGTGCCAGCAGTTGGCTGATTGGCAATGAGCAGTTCTTC
16	TRBD1	TRBV11-2	TRBJ1-2	CASSLGPTGGGYGYTF	TGTGCCAGCAGCTTAGGCCCGACAGGGGGAGGCTATGGCTACACCTTC
15	.	TRBV7-2	TRBJ1-2	CASSLAPGINYGYTF	TGTGCCAGCAGCTTAGCGCCTGGCATTAACTATGGCTACACCTTC
15	.	TRBV6-5	TRBJ1-2	CASSYSITENYGYTF	TGTGCCAGCAGTTACTCGATTACCGAGAACTATGGCTACACCTTC
15	TRBD1	TRBV10-1	TRBJ2-1	CASSRGQGARNEQFF	TGCGCCAGCAGCCGGGGACAGGGGGCGCGGAATGAGCAGTTCTTC
16	TRBD2	TRBV7-2	TRBJ2-2	CASSLWGGTNTGELFF	TGTGCCAGCAGCTTATGGGGGGGAACGAACACCGGGGAGCTGTTTTTT
17	TRBD2	TRBV7-6	TRBJ2-5	CASSSGLVSSPPGTQYF	TGTGCCAGCAGCTCGGGACTAGTTTCTTCCCCACCGGGGACCCAGTACTTC
13	TRBD2	TRBV7-9	TRBJ2-7	CASSLAVTYEQYF	TGTGCCAGCTCACTAGCGGTTACCTACGAGCAGTACTTC
12	TRBD1	TRBV7-2	TRBJ2-7	CASSRQGYEQYF	TGTGCCAGCAGCCGACAGGGCTACGAGCAGTACTTC
11	.	TRBV6-6	TRBJ1-6	CASRDDNRIHF	TGTGCCAGCAGAGATGACAACAGGATCCACTTT
14	TRBD1	TRBV19	TRBJ1-5	CASSVTGGYQPQHF	TGTGCCAGTAGCGTTACAGGGGGCTATCAGCCCCAGCATTTT
15	TRBD2	TRBV11-3	TRBJ2-7	CASSSEGLAGVEQYF	TGTGCCAGCAGCTCAGAGGGACTAGCGGGAGTCGAGCAGTACTTC
13	.	TRBV29-1	TRBJ1-1	CSVVFRAVGEAFF	TGCAGCGTTGTATTCAGGGCTGTTGGTGAAGCTTTCTTT
15	.	TRBV2	TRBJ1-3	CASSEGHLSGNTIYF	TGTGCCAGCAGTGAAGGACACCTCTCTGGAAACACCATATATTTT
17	TRBD1	TRBV4-3	TRBJ1-1	CASSQDRKDRLNTEAFF	TGCGCCAGCAGCCAAGACCGAAAGGACAGGTTGAACACTGAAGCTTTCTTT
17	TRBD2	TRBV10-2	TRBJ2-1	CASRNRGGNSAYNEQFF	TGCGCCAGCAGAAATCGGGGGGGGAATTCTGCCTACAATGAGCAGTTCTTC
17	.	TRBV5-1	TRBJ2-1	CASSLGSAPSSYNEQFF	TGCGCCAGCAGCTTGGGTAGCGCCCCAAGCTCCTACAATGAGCAGTTCTTC
18	TRBD1	TRBV30	TRBJ1-3	CAWSVKKGTEYPGNTIYF	TGTGCCTGGAGTGTTAAAAAAGGGACAGAATATCCTGGAAACACCATATATTTT
15	.	TRBV5-6	TRBJ2-5	CASSFRGSGEETQYF	TGTGCCAGCAGCTTCCGAGGATCAGGGGAAGAGACCCAGTACTTC
15	.	TRBV4-3	TRBJ2-7	CASNPGHQNSYEQYF	TGCGCCAGCAATCCTGGACACCAAAACTCCTACGAGCAGTACTTC
16	.	TRBV6-5	TRBJ2-2	CASSYSRWTNTGELFF	TGTGCCAGCAGTTACTCGAGGTGGACGAACACCGGGGAGCTGTTTTTT
19	TRBD2	TRBV4-1	TRBJ2-6	CASSQLGGGGAGGANVLTF	TGCGCCAGCAGCCAACTGGGTGGCGGGGGGGCTGGAGGGGCCAACGTCCTGACTTTC